One sample yielded the 12 T cell receptor beta chains listed below, sequenced in a study. Clones were sequenced by immunoSEQ multiplex PCR, and TCRdb holds only the in-frame ones, with some missing. Of approximately 50,000 clones in the sample, over 85% were seen once. The sequencing input was PBMCs. The receptors were sampled from a man aged 35 to 55 with rheumatoid arthritis.

The chain recombines TRBV5-1 with TRBJ1-4; D unclear. The CDR3 is 15 amino acids. Trimming removed 0 bases from V and 4 bases from J, with 10 bases in between. CDR1 and CDR2 (germline): SGHRS, YFSETQ. CDR3 sequence: CASSLAGIGNEKLFF. CDR3 in DNA: TGCGCCAGCAGCTTGGCTGGAATTGGTAATGAAAAACTGTTTTTT.

V gene TRBV15 combines with J gene TRBJ1-1; no reliable D call. V was trimmed by 5 bases and J by 4 bases, leaving 17 bases between them. CDR1 LNHNV and CDR2 YYDKDF come from the germline V gene (reference sequence). CDR3 size: 15 residues. CDR3 nucleotides: TGTGCCACCAGCGTACCTGGACCGACGGGCACTGAAGCTTTCTTT. Translated, it gives CATSVPGPTGTEAFF.

This clone was observed once. The rearrangement links TRBV20-1 to TRBJ1-3; D is ambiguous. The germline CDR1 and CDR2 sequences are DFQATT and SNEGSKA (reference sequence). The CDR3 is made up of 14 amino acids. Trimming cost V 3 bases and J 0 bases, with 9 bases left between them. CDR3 in amino acids: CSASGPNSGNTIYF. The CDR3 DNA reads as TGCAGTGCTAGTGGGCCCAACTCTGGAAACACCATATATTTT.

The sample holds one count of this clone. The CDR3 protein is CASSIPSTDTQYF. CDR3 DNA: TGTGCCAGTAGTATCCCTAGCACAGATACGCAGTATTTT. The chain couples TRBV19 to TRBJ2-3, with D unclear. V was shortened by 3 bases and J by 0 bases, with 4 bases between the two germline ends. The length of the CDR3 is 13 residues. The germline gives CDR1 LNHDA, CDR2 SQIVND (reference sequence).

V and J are TRBV9 and TRBJ2-5; D may match TRBD1 or TRBD2 (5 bases each). V shed 1 base and J shed 1 base, with 14 bases lying between them. The germline V gene has CDR1 SGDLS and CDR2 YYNGEE. This CDR3 spans 16 amino acids. This CDR3 reads CASSVSIGTVQETQYF. Written as DNA, the CDR3 is TGTGCCAGCAGCGTATCCATAGGGACCGTCCAAGAGACCCAGTACTTC.

A single count supports this clone. The CDR3 DNA sequence: TGCGCCAGCAGCCAAGATCGACAGGGCTACGGCTATGGCTACACCTTC. Protein product: CASSQDRQGYGYGYTF. V is TRBV4-3 and J is TRBJ1-2; 7 positions match TRBD1. The germline gives CDR1 LGHNA, CDR2 YSLEER. Losses at the gene ends were 0 bases for V and 4 bases for J; bases not matched to a gene: 8. This CDR3 has 16 residues.

V gene TRBV6-2 or TRBV6-3 combines with J gene TRBJ1-5; tentatively, D is TRBD1 (6 bases). The CDR3 is made up of 17 amino acids. V dropped 5 bases and J dropped 0 bases, with 17 bases sitting between them. Per germline, CDR1 MNHEY and CDR2 SVGEGT. The CDR3 reads CASSHRMGADSNQPQHF. CDR3 nucleotides: TGTGCCAGCAGTCACCGCATGGGGGCCGATAGCAATCAGCCCCAGCATTTT.

J is TRBJ2-7 and V is TRBV3-1 (or the pseudogene TRBV3-2), with TRBD2 identical over 8 bases. The CDR3 runs 15 residues. Germline V gene lookup returns CDR1 LGHDT and CDR2 YNNKEL (reference sequence). With V trimmed by 0 bases and J by 2 bases, 3 bases remained unmatched. The CDR3 DNA reads as TGTGCCAGCAGCCAAGATGGGGGACTAGCCTACGAGCAGTACTTC. Protein: CASSQDGGLAYEQYF.

Here the CDR3 DNA reads TGTGCCAGCAGGACCCGGGACAGGGGAGGAACTGAAGCTTTCTTT. As protein: CASRTRDRGGTEAFF. This chain uses TRBV6-5 with TRBJ1-1; TRBD1 aligns across 10 bases. Germline V gene data show CDR1 as MNHEY and CDR2 as SVGAGI. V was clipped by 6 bases and J by 5 bases; unmatched bases: 9. The CDR3 is made up of 15 amino acids.

V is TRBV19 and J is TRBJ2-7; D is unresolved. Trimming took off 3 bases at V and 2 bases at J, with 11 bases between the two ends. The CDR3 consists of 14 residues. Germline values: CDR1 LNHDA, CDR2 SQIVND (reference sequence). The CDR3 region is CASSIGQLPYEQYF. CDR3 in DNA: TGTGCCAGTAGTATCGGTCAACTTCCCTACGAGCAGTACTTC.

The chain is built from TRBV7-3 and TRBJ1-1; D uncertain. Germline values: CDR1 SGHTA, CDR2 FQGTGA. Trimming stripped 0 bases from V and 0 bases from J, with 5 bases between. The CDR3 is made up of 14 amino acids. The CDR3 nucleotides read TGTGCCAGCAGCTTAACAGGGTTGAACACTGAAGCTTTCTTT. This encodes CASSLTGLNTEAFF.

The chain couples TRBV14 to TRBJ2-7; D might be TRBD2 (6 bases). Trimming stripped 4 bases from V and 7 bases from J, with 14 bases between. Germline CDR1 is SGHDN and CDR2 is FVKESK. The length of the CDR3 is 13 residues. The CDR3 DNA is TGTGCCAGCAGCCTTCGGACCGGGGGAGAGCAGTACTTC. It codes for CASSLRTGGEQYF. The variable domain in full, with the rest retrieved from reference TRBV14 and TRBJ2-7, is EAGVTQFPSHSVIEKGQTVTLRCDPISGHDNLYWYRRVMGKEIKFLLHFVKESKQDESGMPNNRFLAERTGGTYSTLKVQPAELEDSGVYFCASSLRTGGEQYFGPGTRLTVT.